The present TCR beta chain was sequenced within a study of blood T cell repertoires in COVID-19. Overall study context: Spain, Italy and the United States supplied samples that represented acute and convalescent COVID-19. Nucleic acid was either cDNA or gDNA, and it came from T cells, B-cell-depleted T cells, or PBMCs.

Original processing methods: Nucleated cell counts were estimated from reference gene primer amplification. Sequencing was performed with immunoSEQ multiplex PCR; in TCRdb, only in-frame clones are kept and a portion is missing. Clonal size and the V and J genes are those of that table, whereas D and trimming came from the DNA. The sample carries 150,000 to 200,000 clones, roughly 80% recorded once. The CDR3 is 14 amino acids. The ends were cut back, 0 bases at V and 3 bases at J, with 8 bases in the middle. From germline, CDR1 is LGHNA and CDR2 YSLEER. The chain combines TRBV4-3 with TRBJ1-1; possible D gene TRBD1, 5 bases. This receptor was identified in a man aged 60 to 69 with acute or convalescent COVID-19. Sequenced input: peripheral blood. CDR3 coding DNA: TGCGCCAGCAGCCAAGATCAAGGGGACACTGAAGCTTTCTTT. Its protein product is CASSQDQGDTEAFF.